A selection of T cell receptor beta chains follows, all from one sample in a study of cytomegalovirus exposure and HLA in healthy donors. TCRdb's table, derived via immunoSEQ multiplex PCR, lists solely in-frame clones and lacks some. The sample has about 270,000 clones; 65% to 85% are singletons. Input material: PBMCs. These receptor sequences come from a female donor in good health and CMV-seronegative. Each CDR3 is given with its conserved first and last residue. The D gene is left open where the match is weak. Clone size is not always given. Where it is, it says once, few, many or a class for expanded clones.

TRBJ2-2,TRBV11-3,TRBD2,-,TGTGCCAGCAGACCCGGTTATAGCGGGAGCCCCGGGGAGCTGTTTTTT,CASRPGYSGSPGELFF
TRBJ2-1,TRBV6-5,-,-,TGTGCCAGCAGTTACCGGTGGCTAGCAGACTACAATGAGCAGTTCTTC,CASSYRWLADYNEQFF
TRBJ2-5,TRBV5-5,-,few,TGTGCCAGCAGCCACCTAAATGCCCCGAGAGAGACCCAGTACTTC,CASSHLNAPRETQYF
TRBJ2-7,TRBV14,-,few,TGTGCCAGCAGCCCAGACAGCCAGGGGAGCTACGAGCAGTACTTC,CASSPDSQGSYEQYF
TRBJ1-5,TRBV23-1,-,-,TGCGCCAGCAGTCAGCTACTAGAGGTACAGCATCAGCCCCAGCATTTT,CASSQLLEVQHQPQHF
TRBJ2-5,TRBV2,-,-,TGTGCCAGCAGTGAAGCGGGGGAGGAGCACTTC,CASSEAGEEHF
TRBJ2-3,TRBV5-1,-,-,TGCGCCAGCAGCCTCGGACAGCACACAGATACGCAGTATTTT,CASSLGQHTDTQYF
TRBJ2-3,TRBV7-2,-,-,TGTGCCAGCAGCTTTACCCTCGTTGCGACAGGAGTCACAGATACGCAGTATTTT,CASSFTLVATGVTDTQYF
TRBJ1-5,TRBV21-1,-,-,TGTGCCAGACGTGGACAGGGGGCATCCAATAAGCCCCAGCATTTT,CARRGQGASNKPQHF
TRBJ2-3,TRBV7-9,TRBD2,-,TGTGCCAGCAGCTTAGGGGTGACTAGCGGTAGCACAGATACGCAGTATTTT,CASSLGVTSGSTDTQYF
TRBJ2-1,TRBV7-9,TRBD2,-,TGTGCCAGCAGCTTATGGGGCCTAGCGGGAGTTGGTGAGCAGTTCTTC,CASSLWGLAGVGEQFF
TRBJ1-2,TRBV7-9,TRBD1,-,TGTGCCAGCAGCTTAGTTGGTGGAGGGGGCCTCACCAGCGGCTACACCTTC,CASSLVGGGGLTSGYTF
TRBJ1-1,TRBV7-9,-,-,TGTGCCAGCAGCCCAGGGAGGGACGGGAACACTGAAGCTTTCTTT,CASSPGRDGNTEAFF
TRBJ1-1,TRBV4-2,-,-,TGTGCCAGCAAGATCCCAGGGGATCGAACTGAAGCTTTCTTT,CASKIPGDRTEAFF
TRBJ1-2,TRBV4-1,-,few,TGCGCCAGCAGCCAAGGGGGAGCCTCCCTAAGTGGCTACACCTTC,CASSQGGASLSGYTF
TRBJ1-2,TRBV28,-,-,TGTGCCAGCAGTTTAGGAGTTCTAAACTATGGCTACACCTTC,CASSLGVLNYGYTF
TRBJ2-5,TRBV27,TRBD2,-,TGTGCCAGCTCGGGGACTAGTGGAGAGACCCAGTACTTC,CASSGTSGETQYF
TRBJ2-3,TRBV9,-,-,TGTGCCAGCAGCGTAGACGGGAGCGGGCCAGATACGCAGTATTTT,CASSVDGSGPDTQYF
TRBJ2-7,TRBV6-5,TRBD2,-,TGTGCCAGCACCTGGGCAGCGGGAGGCAAGCAGTACTTC,CASTWAAGGKQYF
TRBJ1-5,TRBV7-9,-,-,TGTTCCAGCAGCTTAGCCGGTAGGGAAAGACCGCCGGGACAGCCCCAGCATTTT,CSSSLAGRERPPGQPQHF
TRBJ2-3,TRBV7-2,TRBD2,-,TGTGCCAGCAGCCCGGGACTAGCTGTGGGTACGCAGTATTTT,CASSPGLAVGTQYF
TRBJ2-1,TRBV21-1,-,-,TGTGCCAGCAGCAAAGACCGGACTAGCGGGACCTACAATGAGCAGTTCTTC,CASSKDRTSGTYNEQFF
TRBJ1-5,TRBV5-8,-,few,TGTGCCAGCAGCTTGGGCTTGGGGGCCAATCAGCCCCAGCATTTT,CASSLGLGANQPQHF
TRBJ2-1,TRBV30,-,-,TGTGCCTGGAGTGTTCCCGGGAGCTACTATGAGCAGTTCTTC,CAWSVPGSYYEQFF
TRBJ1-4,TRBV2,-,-,TGTGCCAGCAGGGGAACAGGTTACCAACTGTTTTTT,CASRGTGYQLFF
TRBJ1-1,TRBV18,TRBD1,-,TGTGCCAGCTCACCTAGACTTGAAGCTGGACAGGAGAACACTGAAGCTTTCTTT,CASSPRLEAGQENTEAFF
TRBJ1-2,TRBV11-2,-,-,TGTGCCAGCAGCTCCAGGACCGGGAAGAACTATGGCTACACCTTC,CASSSRTGKNYGYTF
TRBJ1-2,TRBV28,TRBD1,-,TGTGCCAGCAGTCCGGGGGACCTCGGGACAGGGATTGGCTACACCTTC,CASSPGDLGTGIGYTF
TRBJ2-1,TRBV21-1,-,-,TGTGCCAGCAGCAAAAGGGGGAACGGAGAGGGGAATGAGCAGTTCTTC,CASSKRGNGEGNEQFF
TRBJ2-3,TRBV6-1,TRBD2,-,TGTGCCGGCTTGACTAGCGGGAGAGATACGCAGTATTTT,CAGLTSGRDTQYF
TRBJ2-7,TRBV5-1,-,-,TGCGCCAGCAGCCTCCGGGCCTACGAGCAGTACTTC,CASSLRAYEQYF
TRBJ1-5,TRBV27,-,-,TGTGCCAGCAGTTTATCGGGGGGAATGGGGCCCAATCAGCCCCAGCATTTT,CASSLSGGMGPNQPQHF
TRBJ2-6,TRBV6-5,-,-,TGTGCCAGCAGTCCGGGGGCCAACGTCCTGACTTTC,CASSPGANVLTF
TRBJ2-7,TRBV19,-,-,TGTGCCAGTAGTATAGACCGGGAGCAGTACTTC,CASSIDREQYF
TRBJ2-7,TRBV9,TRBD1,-,TGTGCCAGCAGCTCAAGTAGACAGGGGGCATCCTACGAGCAGTACTTC,CASSSSRQGASYEQYF
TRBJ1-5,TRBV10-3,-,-,TGTGCCTCGGCGGCAGGGCTGGCCAATCAGCCCCAGCATTTT,CASAAGLANQPQHF
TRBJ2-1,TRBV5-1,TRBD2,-,TGCGCCAGCAGCATGGCGGGTACTAGCGGATACAATGAGCAGTTCTTC,CASSMAGTSGYNEQFF
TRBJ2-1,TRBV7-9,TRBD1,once,TGTGCCAGCAGCCAGAAATTAAGATCCGGGACAGGGCTTTACAATGAGCAGTTCTTC,CASSQKLRSGTGLYNEQFF
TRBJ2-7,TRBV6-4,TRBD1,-,TGTGCCAGCAGTGACTCCGCCCCGCAGGGGGAATACGAGCAGTACTTC,CASSDSAPQGEYEQYF
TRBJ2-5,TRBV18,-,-,TGTGCCAGCTCGCCCGGACTGGGAGAGACCCAGTACTTC,CASSPGLGETQYF
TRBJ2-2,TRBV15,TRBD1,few,TGTGCCACCAGCAGAGAACAGGGGGGCACCGGGGAGCTGTTTTTT,CATSREQGGTGELFF
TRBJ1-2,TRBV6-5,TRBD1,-,TGTGCCAGCAGCTCGCCGGGACAGACTCCCTATGGCTACACCTTC,CASSSPGQTPYGYTF
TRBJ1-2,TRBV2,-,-,TGTGCCAGCGCAGTGGGCCGGGGGAACTATGGCTACACCTTC,CASAVGRGNYGYTF
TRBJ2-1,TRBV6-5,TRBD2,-,TGTGCCAGCAGGGGGGGACTAGCGGGGTACAATGAGCAGTTCTTC,CASRGGLAGYNEQFF
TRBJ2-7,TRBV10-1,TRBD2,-,TGCGCCAGCAGTGAGTCAGCGGGAGCTAGGGAGCAGTACTTC,CASSESAGAREQYF
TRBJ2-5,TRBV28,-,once,TGTGCCAGCTCGACCTCCGGGGGGCTGGCAGAGACCCAGTACTTC,CASSTSGGLAETQYF
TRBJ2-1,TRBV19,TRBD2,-,TGTGCCAGTAGTACCACTAGCGGGGTGGGGGAGCAGTTCTTC,CASSTTSGVGEQFF
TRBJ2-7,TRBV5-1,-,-,TGCGCCAGCCAACAGGGCTACGAGCAGTACTTC,CASQQGYEQYF
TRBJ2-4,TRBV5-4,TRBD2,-,TGTGCCAGCAGCTCCTTAAGGGGGCGGGAGGGAAAAAACATTCAGTACTTC,CASSSLRGREGKNIQYF
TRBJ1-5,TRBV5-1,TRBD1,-,TGCGCCAGCAGCTTAGGGACAGGGATGGCTCAGCCCCAGCATTTT,CASSLGTGMAQPQHF
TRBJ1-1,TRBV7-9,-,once,TGTGCCAGCAGCTTAGCCCTGACAGGGAACACTGAAGCTTTCTTT,CASSLALTGNTEAFF
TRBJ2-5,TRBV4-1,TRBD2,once,TGCGCCAGCAGCCAAGTAGCGGGCCCGGGGACCCAGTACTTC,CASSQVAGPGTQYF
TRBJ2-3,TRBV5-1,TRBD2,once,TGCGCCAGCAGCTTAGGGACTAGCGGCTTCTCTAGCACAGATACGCAGTATTTT,CASSLGTSGFSSTDTQYF
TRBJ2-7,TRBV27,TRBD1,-,TGTGCCAGCGCGTTACAGGGGGCGCGCGAGCAGTACTTC,CASALQGAREQYF
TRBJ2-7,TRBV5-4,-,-,TGTGCCAGCAGCTTAACGGTCGAGGGGGGGGAAGAGCAGTACTTC,CASSLTVEGGEEQYF
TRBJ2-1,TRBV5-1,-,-,TGCGCCAGCAGCTTGAGCGGGCCGGGGAGCTCCTACAATGAGCAGTTCTTC,CASSLSGPGSSYNEQFF
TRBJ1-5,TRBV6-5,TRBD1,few,TGTGCCAGCAGCCCGACAGGGGGTCACAATCAGCCCCAGCATTTT,CASSPTGGHNQPQHF